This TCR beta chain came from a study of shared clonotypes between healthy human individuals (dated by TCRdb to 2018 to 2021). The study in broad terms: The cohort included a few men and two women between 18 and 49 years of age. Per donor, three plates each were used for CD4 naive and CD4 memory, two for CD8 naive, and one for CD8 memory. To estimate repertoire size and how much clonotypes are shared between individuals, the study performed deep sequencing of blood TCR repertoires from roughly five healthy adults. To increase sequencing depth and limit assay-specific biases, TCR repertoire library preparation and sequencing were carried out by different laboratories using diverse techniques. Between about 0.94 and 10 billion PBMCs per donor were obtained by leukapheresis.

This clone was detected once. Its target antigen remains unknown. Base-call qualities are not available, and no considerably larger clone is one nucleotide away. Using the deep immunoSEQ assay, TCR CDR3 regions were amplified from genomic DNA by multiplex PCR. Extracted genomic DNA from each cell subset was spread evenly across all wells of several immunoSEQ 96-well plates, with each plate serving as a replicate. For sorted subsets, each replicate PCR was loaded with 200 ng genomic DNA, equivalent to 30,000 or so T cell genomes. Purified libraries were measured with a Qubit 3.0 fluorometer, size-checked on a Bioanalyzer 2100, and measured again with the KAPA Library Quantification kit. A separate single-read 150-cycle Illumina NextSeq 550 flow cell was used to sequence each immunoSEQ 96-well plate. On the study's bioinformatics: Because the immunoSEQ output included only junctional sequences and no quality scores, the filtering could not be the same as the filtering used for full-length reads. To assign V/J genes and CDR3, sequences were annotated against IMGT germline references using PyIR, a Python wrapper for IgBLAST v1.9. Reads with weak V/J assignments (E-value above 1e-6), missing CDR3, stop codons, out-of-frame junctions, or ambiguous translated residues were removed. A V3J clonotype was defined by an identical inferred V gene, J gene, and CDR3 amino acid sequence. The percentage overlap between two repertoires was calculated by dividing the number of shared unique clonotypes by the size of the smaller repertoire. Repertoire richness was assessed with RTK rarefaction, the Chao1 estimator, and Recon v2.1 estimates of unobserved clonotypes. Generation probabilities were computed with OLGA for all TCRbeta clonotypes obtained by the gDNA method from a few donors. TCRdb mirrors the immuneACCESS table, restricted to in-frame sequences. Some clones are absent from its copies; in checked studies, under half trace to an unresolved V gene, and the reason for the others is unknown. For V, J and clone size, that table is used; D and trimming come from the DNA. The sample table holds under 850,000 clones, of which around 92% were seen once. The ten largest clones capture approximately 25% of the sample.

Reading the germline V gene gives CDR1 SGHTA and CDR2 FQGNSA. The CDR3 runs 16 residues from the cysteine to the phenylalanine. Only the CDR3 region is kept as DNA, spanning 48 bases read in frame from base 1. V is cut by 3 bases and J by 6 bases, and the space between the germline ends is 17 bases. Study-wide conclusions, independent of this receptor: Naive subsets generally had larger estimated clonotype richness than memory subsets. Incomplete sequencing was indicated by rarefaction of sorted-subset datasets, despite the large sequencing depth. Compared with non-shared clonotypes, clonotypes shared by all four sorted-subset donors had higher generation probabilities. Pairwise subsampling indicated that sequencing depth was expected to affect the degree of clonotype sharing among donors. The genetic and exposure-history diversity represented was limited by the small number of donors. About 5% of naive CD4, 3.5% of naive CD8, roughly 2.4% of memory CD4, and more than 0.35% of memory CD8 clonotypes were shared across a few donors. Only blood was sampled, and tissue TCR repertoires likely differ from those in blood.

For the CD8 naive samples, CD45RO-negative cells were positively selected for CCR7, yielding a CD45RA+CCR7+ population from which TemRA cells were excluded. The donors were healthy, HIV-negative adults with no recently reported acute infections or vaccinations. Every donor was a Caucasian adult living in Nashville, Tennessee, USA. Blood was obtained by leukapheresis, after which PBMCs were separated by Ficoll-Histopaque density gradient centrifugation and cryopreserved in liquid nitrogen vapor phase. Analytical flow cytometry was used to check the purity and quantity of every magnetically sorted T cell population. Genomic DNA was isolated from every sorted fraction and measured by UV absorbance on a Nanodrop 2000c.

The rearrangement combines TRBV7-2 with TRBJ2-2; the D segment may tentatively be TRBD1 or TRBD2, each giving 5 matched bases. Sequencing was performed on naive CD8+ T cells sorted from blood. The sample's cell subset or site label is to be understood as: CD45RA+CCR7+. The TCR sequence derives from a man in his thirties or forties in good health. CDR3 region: CASSFPGPMVPGELFF. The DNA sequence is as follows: TGTGCCAGCAGCTTCCCGGGGCCTATGGTACCCGGGGAGCTGTTTTTT. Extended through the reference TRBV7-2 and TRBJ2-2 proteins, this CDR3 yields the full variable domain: GAGVSQSPSNKVTEKGKDVELRCDPISGHTALYWYRQSLGQGLEFLIYFQGNSAPDKSGLPSDRFSAERTGGSVSTLTIQRTQQEDSAVYLCASSFPGPMVPGELFFGEGSRLTVL.